This T cell receptor (beta chain) was observed in a study of T cells in Graves' hyperthyroidism and ophthalmopathy. Using RNA transcripts as the source, TCR beta CDR3 regions were amplified. In the first-round RT-PCR of the TCR CDR3, the HTBI primer set was used. TCRdb redid the calling of the multiplex PCR reads with MiXCR, one entry per CDR3 protein. The data contain about 300,000 distinct CDR3 sequences, 15% to 20% of them singletons. Germline CDR1 is MNHNS and CDR2 is SASEGT. V lost 7 bases to trimming and J lost 0 bases; unmatched junction nucleotides: 6. CDR3 length equals 15 residues. This clonotype was recorded at least ten times. Its antigen remains unidentified. PBMCs stemmed from about 9.5 ml fresh peripheral blood. Findings and caveats of the study: Separating ophthalmopathy from stable hyperthyroidism was achieved by a 13 V-J model. Blood also carried most thyroid clonotypes expanded above 0.001.

Sequences were obtained from blood. The TCR comes from a man aged 45 to 65 with Graves' ophthalmopathy. The rearrangement joins TRBV6-1 to TRBJ1-5; 7 bases map to TRBD1. The CDR3 DNA follows: TGTGCCAGCATCCCGGGACAGTATAGCAATCAGCCCCAGCATTTT. Translation: CASIPGQYSNQPQHF.